These T cell receptor beta chains were read from a single sample in a study of CD8 T cells in ankylosing spondylitis. TCRdb passed the 5' RACE reads through MiXCR, listing each CDR3 protein once. The sample includes approximately 200,000 distinct CDR3 sequences, 9.5% to 15% of them seen just once. Sample: blood, either unsorted or a sorted T cell fraction (not recorded which). Source of these receptors: a male donor with ankylosing spondylitis or in good health (not recorded which). Each CDR3 is given with its conserved first and last residue.

v_gene	j_gene	CDR3aa
TRBV20-1	TRBJ2-7	CAFEGVREQYF
TRBV20-1	TRBJ2-1	CSASAPTGTRVSDEQFF
TRBV19	TRBJ1-1	CASSRGRGPNTEAFF
TRBV6-5	TRBJ2-1	CASSYLEGTVANEQFF
TRBV4-1	TRBJ2-1	CASSQEYNEQFF
TRBV20-1	TRBJ1-5	CSARDRLSGAYAPQHF
TRBV3-1	TRBJ1-6	CASSQREVWGSPLHF
TRBV10-3	TRBJ2-1	CAISDTKVESGTYNEQFF
TRBV6-1	TRBJ2-1	CASSPGPAGYNEQFF
TRBV3-1	TRBJ2-7	CASSHLGALTNSYEQYF
TRBV19	TRBJ2-7	CASSTPPDRFPYEQYF
TRBV4-1	TRBJ2-7	CASSQESGPAYEQYF
TRBV2	TRBJ2-5	CASRRLAGIQETQYF
TRBV5-1	TRBJ1-6	CASSPIGEEGSPLHF
TRBV4-1	TRBJ1-1	CASSHGPGDTEAFF